Listed here are 28 T cell receptor beta chains from one sample, sequenced in a study of Ad26.COV2.S vaccination and SARS-CoV-2 variants. Method: immunoSEQ multiplex PCR; TCRdb's copy keeps in-frame clones and lacks some. The sample carries over 200,000 clones, 85% to 90% recorded once. Treatment reported: 15 to 20 received Ad26.COV2.S at low or high dose, single or two shots; a few received placebo; per-sample allocation not given. Sample collection was performed on day 63 after the first vaccine or placebo injection. Specimen: peripheral blood, collected in a trial of Ad26.COV2.S vaccine versus placebo. Receptor source: a person between 18 and 59 years old who received the Ad26.COV2.S COVID-19 vaccine or a placebo.

The genes are TRBV9 and TRBJ2-7; possible D gene TRBD1, 5 bases. Trimming pared 0 bases from V and 2 bases from J, leaving 9 bases between. CDR3 size: 14 residues. Germline CDR1 and CDR2: SGDLS and YYNGEE. The chain's CDR3 is CASSVDQGPYEQYF. DNA for the CDR3: TGTGCCAGCAGCGTAGACCAGGGCCCCTACGAGCAGTACTTC. The complete variable domain, with remaining parts taken from reference TRBV9 and TRBJ2-7, reads DSGVTQTPKHLITATGQRVTLRCSPRSGDLSVYWYQQSLDQGLQFLIQYYNGEERAKGNILERFSAQQFPDLHSELNLSSLELGDSALYFCASSVDQGPYEQYFGPGTRLTVT.

This rearrangement joins TRBV29-1 to TRBJ1-2; D is uncertain. This CDR3 has 12 amino acids. V lost 4 bases and J 1 base, leaving 7 bases between the germline ends. Germline values: CDR1 SQVTM, CDR2 ANQGSEA. This CDR3 reads CSVAQVNYGYTF. DNA of the CDR3: TGCAGCGTTGCCCAGGTTAACTATGGCTACACCTTC. Drawing the rest from reference TRBV29-1 and TRBJ1-2, the complete variable domain is SAVISQKPSRDICQRGTSLTIQCQVDSQVTMMFWYRQQPGQSLTLIATANQGSEATYESGFVIDKFPISRPNLTFSTLTVSNMSPEDSSIYLCSVAQVNYGYTFGSGTRLTVV.

Points on this clone: The sample holds other DNA sequences that translate to the same CDR3. The chain employs TRBV7-2 and TRBJ1-1, with D perhaps matching TRBD1 (6 bases). The germline gives CDR1 SGHTA, CDR2 FQGNSA. Trimming took 5 bases from V and 4 from J, leaving 14 bases between them. This CDR3 has 14 amino acids. The CDR3 sequence: CASSLPTGATEAFF. In DNA, the CDR3 is TGTGCCAGCAGCCTACCGACAGGAGCCACTGAAGCTTTCTTT.

This clone was counted a single time. The V gene is TRBV28, the J gene TRBJ1-6; unclear D gene. CDR3 length: 14 amino acids. Trimming stripped 6 bases from V and 9 bases from J, with 15 bases between. Germline CDR1 MDHEN, CDR2 SYDVKM. CDR3 in amino acids: CASRLDNWFSPLHF. The CDR3 region has the DNA TGTGCCAGCAGACTCGACAATTGGTTTTCACCCCTCCACTTT.

The V call is TRBV19, the J call TRBJ1-2, with 7 nucleotides matching TRBD1. The J segment lost 7 bases and the V segment lost 8 bases, leaving 7 bases of the junction unmatched. Germline V gene data show CDR1 as LNHDA and CDR2 as SQIVND (reference sequence). The CDR3 runs to 12 residues. The CDR3: CASLGGWSGYTF. The CDR3 DNA reads TGTGCCAGTCTAGGGGGCTGGAGTGGCTACACCTTC.

The J gene is TRBJ1-5, the V gene TRBV19, with TRBD1 matching 9 bases. The CDR3 is made up of 14 amino acids. The junction had 4 bases not matched to a gene; V was cut back by 4 bases and J by 6 bases. CDR1 and CDR2 (germline): LNHDA, SQIVND (reference sequence). CDR3 sequence (DNA): TGTGCCAGTAGTAGGGACAGGGCCACTCAGCCCCAGCATTTT. Translated: CASSRDRATQPQHF.

As to this clone: This specimen includes other DNA sequences encoding the same CDR3. The J gene is TRBJ2-5, the V gene TRBV7-2, with D unresolved. CDR3 length: 9 residues. Germline values: CDR1 SGHTA, CDR2 FQGNSA. Between the trimmed V and J ends, which lost 9 bases and 5 bases, there was a span of 4 bases. CDR3 sequence (DNA): TGTGCCAGTGGGGAGACCCAGTACTTC. Translating gives CASGETQYF. The full variable domain, rest sourced from reference TRBV7-2 and TRBJ2-5, is GAGVSQSPSNKVTEKGKDVELRCDPISGHTALYWYRQSLGQGLEFLIYFQGNSAPDKSGLPSDRFSAERTGGSVSTLTIQRTQQEDSAVYLCASGETQYFGPGTRLLVL.

V gene TRBV28 combines with J gene TRBJ1-1; D perhaps matches TRBD1 (6 bases). CDR3 length: 11 residues. Germline V gives CDR1 MDHEN, CDR2 SYDVKM. V lost 10 bases and J 6 bases, leaving 12 bases between the germline ends. CDR3 residues: CATLGGAEAFF. The DNA for the CDR3 is TGTGCCACCCTAGGGGGGGCTGAAGCTTTCTTT.

The gene calls are TRBV7-8 and TRBJ1-3, with 10 bases matching TRBD1. Trimming took 5 bases from V and 1 from J; bases not matched to a gene: 5. The V gene's germline CDR1 is SGHVS and CDR2 FQNEAQ. CDR3 length equals 16 residues. DNA for the CDR3: TGTGCCAGCAGCCAAAGGACAGGGGGGTCTGGAAACACCATATATTTT. Its translation is CASSQRTGGSGNTIYF.

The chain combines TRBV18 with TRBJ2-3; the match to TRBD1 covers 10 bases. CDR1 KGHSH and CDR2 LQKENI come from the germline V gene. This CDR3 comprises 16 residues. Unmatched junction bases numbered 6, after V lost 3 bases and J lost 3 bases. DNA of the CDR3: TGTGCCAGCTCACCCCTGACAGGGGGCTTGACAGATACGCAGTATTTT. The encoded protein is CASSPLTGGLTDTQYF.

The V and J genes are TRBV2 and TRBJ2-4; no firm D call. V was shortened by 0 bases and J by 2 bases, with 8 bases between the two germline ends. CDR3 size: 15 residues. The germline gives CDR1 SNHLY, CDR2 FYNNEI. The CDR3 region is CASSEAYLSKNIQYF. In DNA, the CDR3 is TGTGCCAGCAGTGAAGCGTACCTTTCCAAAAACATTCAGTACTTC.

The chain links TRBV3-1 (or the pseudogene TRBV3-2) to TRBJ2-1; TRBD2 agrees at 7 bases. V lost 2 bases, J lost 2 bases, and 6 bases stayed unmatched. The CDR3 runs 16 residues. CDR1 and CDR2 from the germline V gene are LGHDT and YNNKEL (reference sequence). The CDR3 DNA is TGTGCCAGCAGCCAACCTAAGCGGGATCCCTACAATGAGCAGTTCTTC. Translation gives CASSQPKRDPYNEQFF.

The chain carries TRBV21-1 and TRBJ1-1; the DNA was not used to check the table's D call, TRBD1. TRBV21-1 represents a pseudogene. The length of the CDR3 is 15 residues. In DNA, the CDR3 is TGTGCCAGCAGCAAAGTTACGACAGTGAACACTGAAGCTTTCTTT. It encodes CASSKVTTVNTEAFF.

V gene TRBV7-2 combines with J gene TRBJ1-3; perhaps TRBD1 as D (5 bases). Germline CDR1 reads SGHTA; CDR2 reads FQGNSA. Trimming pared 1 base from V and 1 base from J, leaving 11 bases between. The CDR3 loop spans 16 amino acids. In nucleotides, the CDR3 is TGTGCCAGCAGCTTAGAACAGGCAGCGTCTGGAAACACCATATATTTT. This translates into CASSLEQAASGNTIYF.

The chain uses TRBV13 and TRBJ1-5, with TRBD1 matching 7 bases. This CDR3 is 15 amino acids long. V dropped 0 bases and J dropped 5; count of bases not matched to a gene: 4. CDR1 and CDR2 (germline): PRHDT, FYEKMQ (reference sequence). The CDR3 region has the DNA TGTGCCAGCAGCTTAGGCCAGGGGGGGCATCAGCCCCAGCATTTT. This gives the protein CASSLGQGGHQPQHF.

DNA for the CDR3: TGTGCCAGCAGCTCGGGAGGCGGGGGGGAGCAGTTCTTC. As protein: CASSSGGGGEQFF. The genes are TRBV28 and TRBJ2-1; 8 bases are shared with TRBD2. V trimming: 6 bases; J trimming: 10 bases; junction bases outside the gene matches: 8. The CDR3 covers 13 residues. Germline V CDR1 and CDR2: MDHEN, SYDVKM.

The J gene is TRBJ2-7, the V gene TRBV18, with 9 nucleotides matching TRBD2. The ends lost 3 bases at V and 0 bases at J; junction bases unmatched: 9. Germline CDR1 KGHSH, CDR2 LQKENI. This CDR3 comprises 17 residues. The CDR3: CASSPGLAGTNSYEQYF. The CDR3 nucleotides read TGTGCCAGCTCACCCGGGCTAGCGGGAACAAACTCCTACGAGCAGTACTTC.

This chain uses TRBV13 with TRBJ2-1, with 9 bases that match TRBD2. The trim removed 2 bases at V and 4 bases at J, leaving 9 bases unmatched. Germline values: CDR1 PRHDT, CDR2 FYEKMQ (reference sequence). This CDR3 has 17 residues. DNA of the CDR3: TGTGCCAGCAGCTTATGGAGGTGGCGGGAGGGATACAATGAGCAGTTCTTC. It translates to CASSLWRWREGYNEQFF.

The chain employs TRBV28 and TRBJ1-5, with D possibly being TRBD1 (5 bases). Trimming left V 6 bases short and J 0 bases short, with 15 bases between. CDR3 length: 16 residues. Germline V CDR1 and CDR2: MDHEN, SYDVKM. CDR3 sequence reads: CASREVDNYSNQPQHF. In DNA form, the CDR3 reads TGTGCCAGCAGAGAAGTGGACAACTATAGCAATCAGCCCCAGCATTTT.

The J gene is TRBJ2-2, the V gene TRBV6-2 or TRBV6-3, with 7 nucleotides matching TRBD1. With V trimmed by 2 bases and J by 6 bases, 3 bases remained unmatched. This CDR3 region has 14 residues. Germline CDR1 MNHEY, CDR2 SVGEGT. The CDR3, as DNA: TGTGCCAGCAGTTACCGCGACAGGGCCGGGGAGCTGTTTTTT. Translated: CASSYRDRAGELFF.

The chain combines TRBV6-5 with TRBJ2-3; D is possibly TRBD1 (5 bases). Deletions cut 2 bases from V and 2 bases from J, with 14 bases between. The CDR3 runs 16 residues. Germline V gives CDR1 MNHEY, CDR2 SVGAGI. The CDR3 protein is CASSYTQGDDTDTQYF. The CDR3 bases are TGTGCCAGCAGTTACACTCAGGGCGACGACACAGATACGCAGTATTTT.

The J gene is TRBJ2-7, the V gene TRBV9; D uncertain. Germline-derived CDR1 and CDR2 are SGDLS and YYNGEE. The CDR3 covers 14 residues. V was shortened by 8 bases and J by 0 bases, with 15 bases between the two germline ends. The CDR3 region has the DNA TGTGCCAGTACACGGCAGGAGTTCTCCTACGAGCAGTACTTC. Its protein is CASTRQEFSYEQYF.

The CDR3 region has the DNA TGTGCCAGTTCGAAGCTTCGAGGGTTTGACTATGGCTACACCTTC. Translated, it gives CASSKLRGFDYGYTF. The rearrangement uses TRBV19 and TRBJ1-2; no clear D. The germline V gene encodes CDR1 LNHDA and CDR2 SQIVND (reference sequence). The CDR3 is 15 amino acids. With 8 bases removed from V and 3 bases from J, the gap between germline ends came to 19 bases. The variable domain in full, completed from reference TRBV19 and TRBJ1-2, reads DGGITQSPKYLFRKEGQNVTLSCEQNLNHDAMYWYRQDPGQGLRLIYYSQIVNDFQKGDIAEGYSVSREKKESFPLTVTSAQKNPTAFYLCASSKLRGFDYGYTFGSGTRLTVV.

The J gene is TRBJ2-5, the V gene TRBV10-3; no clear D. Per germline, CDR1 ENHRY and CDR2 SYGVKD. The CDR3 covers 14 residues. The ends were cut back, 4 bases at V and 2 bases at J, with 11 bases in the middle. CDR3 nucleotide sequence: TGTGCCATCAGTGCGGGCAGGCTACAAGAGACCCAGTACTTC. As protein: CAISAGRLQETQYF.

The V and J genes are TRBV6-2 or TRBV6-3 and TRBJ1-2; TRBD1 might be the D (6 bases). Per the germline V gene, CDR1 is MNHEY and CDR2 is SVGEGT. V shed 0 bases and J shed 6 bases, with 11 bases lying between them. There are 14 residues in the CDR3. The CDR3 bases are TGTGCCAGCAGTTACTCGACCAGGGGAGATGGCTACACCTTC. Its translation: CASSYSTRGDGYTF.

The chain joins TRBV19 to TRBJ2-2, with D possibly TRBD1 on 6 matching bases. In germline, CDR1 is LNHDA, CDR2 SQIVND (reference sequence). V was shortened by 1 base and J by 0 bases, with 9 bases between the two germline ends. This CDR3 is built from 16 residues. Here the CDR3 DNA reads TGTGCCAGTAGTATAGTTCAGGGGTCGAACACCGGGGAGCTGTTTTTT. Translating it yields CASSIVQGSNTGELFF.

The chain employs TRBV3-1 (or the pseudogene TRBV3-2) and TRBJ2-1; 7 bases match TRBD2. Germline V gene data show CDR1 as LGHDT and CDR2 as YNNKEL (reference sequence). V lost 0 bases to trimming and J lost 0 bases; unmatched junction nucleotides: 11. The CDR3 runs to 19 residues. The chain's CDR3 is CASSQELSGLVGSYNEQFF. CDR3 bases: TGTGCCAGCAGCCAAGAACTTTCCGGACTAGTCGGCTCCTACAATGAGCAGTTCTTC.

The chain has TRBV25-1 and TRBJ2-5, with 8 bases aligning to TRBD2. Germline V gene data show CDR1 as MGHDK and CDR2 as SYGVNS. V lost 6 bases, J lost 5 bases, and 8 bases stayed unmatched. The CDR3 sequence is 14 residues long. The CDR3 is CASRLGGVRETQYF. DNA for the CDR3: TGTGCCAGCAGACTCGGGGGGGTCCGGGAGACCCAGTACTTC.